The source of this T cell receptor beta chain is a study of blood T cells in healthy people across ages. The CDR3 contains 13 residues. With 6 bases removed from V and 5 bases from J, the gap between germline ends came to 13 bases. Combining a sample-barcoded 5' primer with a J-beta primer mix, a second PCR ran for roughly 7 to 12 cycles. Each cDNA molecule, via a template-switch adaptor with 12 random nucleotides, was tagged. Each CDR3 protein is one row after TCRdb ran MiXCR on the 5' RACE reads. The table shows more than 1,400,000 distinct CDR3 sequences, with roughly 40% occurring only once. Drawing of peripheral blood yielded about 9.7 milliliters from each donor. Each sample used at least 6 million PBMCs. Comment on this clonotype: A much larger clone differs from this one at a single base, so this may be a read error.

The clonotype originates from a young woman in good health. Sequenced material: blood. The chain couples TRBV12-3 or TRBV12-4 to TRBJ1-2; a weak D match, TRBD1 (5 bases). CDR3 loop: CASSKRGSYGYTF. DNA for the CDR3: TGTGCCAGCAGCAAACGGGGCTCTTATGGCTACACCTTC.